This entry lists 24 T cell receptor beta chains sequenced from one sample in a study of blood T cell repertoires in COVID-19. The repertoire was sequenced with immunoSEQ multiplex PCR; TCRdb's copy has only in-frame clones and lacks some. This sample carries around 46,000 clones, approximately 83% of them seen once, and the ten largest clones take around 14%. Sequencing input: peripheral blood. These receptors were obtained from a human donor in a cohort sampled during active COVID-19. The donor label of this sample is uncertain.

This chain links TRBV24-1 with TRBJ2-5; 10 bases match TRBD1. The ends lost 5 bases at V and 5 bases at J; junction bases unmatched: 7. The CDR3 totals 15 residues. The V gene's germline CDR1 is KGHDR and CDR2 SFDVKD. The CDR3 coding sequence is TGTGCCACCAGTGCCGTGACAGGGGGCTGGGAGACCCAGTACTTC. Its protein is CATSAVTGGWETQYF.

The chain combines TRBV7-3 with TRBJ1-1, with D tentatively TRBD1 (6 bases). CDR1 and CDR2 (germline): SGHTA, FQGTGA. There are 13 residues in the CDR3. Deletions cut 5 bases from V and 0 bases from J, with 7 bases between. The CDR3 loop is CASSRDMNTEAFF. DNA for the CDR3: TGTGCCAGCAGCCGGGACATGAACACTGAAGCTTTCTTT.

This chain links TRBV5-1 with TRBJ2-7; 12 nucleotides match TRBD2. This CDR3 spans 18 amino acids. Germline CDR1 reads SGHRS; CDR2 reads YFSETQ. J was trimmed by 0 bases and V by 3 bases; bases with no gene match: 10. The chain's CDR3 is CASSYLTSGGPSSYEQYF. Written as DNA, the CDR3 is TGCGCCAGCAGCTACTTGACTAGCGGGGGCCCTAGCTCCTACGAGCAGTACTTC.

The genes are TRBV27 and TRBJ2-7, with D maybe TRBD2 (6 bases). This CDR3 region has 15 residues. V was clipped by 5 bases and J by 0 bases, with 14 bases between them. Germline V gives CDR1 MNHEY, CDR2 SMNVEV (reference sequence). The CDR3 region is CASSPAGLRSYEQYF. The CDR3 DNA reads as TGTGCCAGCAGTCCCGCGGGACTCCGCTCCTACGAGCAGTACTTC.

The chain's CDR3 is CASSLYPGQGSYEQYF. CDR3 bases: TGTGCCAGCAGTTTATACCCGGGACAGGGCTCCTACGAGCAGTACTTC. The chain is built from TRBV27 and TRBJ2-7; 9 bases are shared with TRBD1. V lost 1 base to trimming and J lost 0 bases; unmatched junction nucleotides: 4. Germline CDR1 MNHEY, CDR2 SMNVEV (reference sequence). CDR3 length: 16 amino acids.

The chain uses TRBV9 and TRBJ1-2; D is undetermined. Trimming took 0 bases from V and 2 from J, leaving 8 bases between them. The CDR3 contains 14 residues. Germline lookup yields CDR1 SGDLS and CDR2 YYNGEE. The CDR3 protein is CASSVAGFNYGYTF. In DNA, the CDR3 is TGTGCCAGCAGCGTAGCGGGTTTCAACTATGGCTACACCTTC.

The chain uses TRBV5-1 and TRBJ2-7; the match to TRBD2 covers 9 bases. V lost 5 bases and J lost 2; bases outside the gene matches: 8. CDR3 size: 15 residues. Germline loops: CDR1 SGHRS, CDR2 YFSETQ. CDR3 sequence: CASRVLAGNTYEQYF. The CDR3 DNA follows: TGCGCCAGCAGGGTCCTAGCGGGGAATACCTACGAGCAGTACTTC. Full variable domain (missing parts from reference TRBV5-1 and TRBJ2-7): KAGVTQTPRYLIKTRGQQVTLSCSPISGHRSVSWYQQTPGQGLQFLFEYFSETQRNKGNFPGRFSGRQFSNSRSEMNVSTLELGDSALYLCASRVLAGNTYEQYFGPGTRLTVT.

This chain links TRBV11-1 with TRBJ1-1; tentatively, D is TRBD1 (6 bases). V dropped 3 bases and J dropped 3 bases, with 14 bases sitting between them. Germline CDR1 is SGHAT and CDR2 is FQDESV (reference sequence). The CDR3 sequence is 15 residues long. The CDR3 bases are TGTGCCAGCAGCTTTGGAGTGGCAGGGGACACTGAAGCTTTCTTT. Its protein is CASSFGVAGDTEAFF.

The chain uses TRBV25-1 and TRBJ2-7; D possibly corresponds to TRBD2 (6 bases). Looked up from germline, CDR1 is MGHDK and CDR2 is SYGVNS. Trimming left V 4 bases short and J 6 bases short, with 16 bases between. The CDR3 sequence is 14 residues long. In nucleotides, the CDR3 is TGTGCCAGCAGTGCCGCGGGGCGCGCTGGCGAGCAGTACTTC. The encoded protein is CASSAAGRAGEQYF.

The V call is TRBV9, the J call TRBJ2-3, with 15 bases lining up with TRBD2. CDR1 and CDR2 from the germline V gene are SGDLS and YYNGEE. V shed 3 bases, J shed 2 bases, and the junction held 7 bases outside the gene matches. This CDR3 region has 18 residues. In nucleotides, the CDR3 is TGTGCCAGCAGCGCGGCCGGGACTAGCGGGGGGTACACAGATACGCAGTATTTT. Protein sequence: CASSAAGTSGGYTDTQYF.

CDR3 protein: CASSTGATISYEQYF. CDR3 nucleotide sequence: TGTGCCAGTTCGACAGGGGCTACGATCTCCTACGAGCAGTACTTC. The genes are TRBV6-5 and TRBJ2-7; 8 bases are shared with TRBD1. V trimming: 9 bases; J trimming: 0 bases; junction bases outside the gene matches: 10. Germline V CDR1 and CDR2: MNHEY, SVGAGI. CDR3 length: 15 amino acids.

The chain has TRBV18 and TRBJ2-1; 9 bases are shared with TRBD1. The V gene's germline CDR1 is KGHSH and CDR2 LQKENI. Trimming at V came to 4 bases and at J to 2 bases, leaving 3 bases not matched to a gene. The CDR3 is 15 residues long. CDR3 DNA sequence: TGTGCCAGCTCACTCTGGACAGGGGCCTACAATGAGCAGTTCTTC. It is translated as CASSLWTGAYNEQFF.

The chain combines TRBV6-6 with TRBJ1-1; D gene uncertain. This CDR3 contains 12 residues. Germline loops: CDR1 MNHNY, CDR2 SVGAGI (reference sequence). V lost 0 bases to trimming and J lost 11 bases, with 10 bases between them. CDR3 loop: CASSYSWRVAFF. The CDR3 bases are TGTGCCAGCAGTTACTCGTGGAGGGTCGCTTTCTTT.

This clone was picked up a small number of times. The V call is TRBV7-9, the J call TRBJ2-7; TRBD1 matches 7 bases. V dropped 5 bases and J dropped 6; count of bases not matched to a gene: 4. Germline CDR1 is SEHNR and CDR2 is FQNEAQ (reference sequence). The CDR3 extends over 12 amino acids. The CDR3 nucleotides are TGTGCCAGCAGCGTCCGGGACAGCGAGCAGTACTTC. Its translation is CASSVRDSEQYF.

This chain joins TRBV3-1 (or the pseudogene TRBV3-2) and TRBJ1-3, with a possible D match to TRBD1 (6 bases). The CDR3 covers 14 residues. Deletions cut 4 bases from V and 0 bases from J, with 7 bases between. The germline CDR1 and CDR2 sequences are LGHDT and YNNKEL (reference sequence). Here the CDR3 DNA reads TGTGCCAGCAGCCCGGACAGCTCTGGAAACACCATATATTTT. Translating it yields CASSPDSSGNTIYF.

The rearrangement uses TRBV11-2 and TRBJ1-5, with 9 positions matching TRBD1. Germline V gene data show CDR1 as SGHAT and CDR2 as FQNNGV. V was clipped by 1 base and J by 2 bases; unmatched bases: 0. The CDR3 has 15 amino acids. The DNA for the CDR3 is TGTGCCAGCAGCTTAGGGGACAGGGGCAATCAGCCCCAGCATTTT. Amino acids: CASSLGDRGNQPQHF.

The chain joins TRBV14 to TRBJ1-6, with 9 bases fitting TRBD1. CDR1 and CDR2 from the germline V gene are SGHDN and FVKESK. The CDR3 runs 13 residues. Unmatched junction bases numbered 2, after V lost 4 bases and J lost 10 bases. The CDR3 nucleotides read TGTGCCAGCAGCCCGGGACAGGGCTCACCCCTCCACTTT. Residues: CASSPGQGSPLHF.

This clone was seen a handful of times. The genes are TRBV24-1 and TRBJ2-3; a weak D match, TRBD1 (6 bases). The CDR3 extends over 13 amino acids. Germline V gene lookup returns CDR1 KGHDR and CDR2 SFDVKD. V was pared by 6 bases and J by 5 bases, with 11 bases between. The CDR3 sequence is CATSQQGIDTQYF. The CDR3 coding sequence is TGTGCCACCAGTCAACAGGGCATAGATACGCAGTATTTT.

The chain has TRBV7-9 and TRBJ1-2; D might be TRBD1 (6 bases). CDR3 length equals 15 residues. Trimming removed 1 base at V and 2 bases at J, with 11 bases between. Germline lookup yields CDR1 SEHNR and CDR2 FQNEAQ (reference sequence). The CDR3 sequence is CASSLGVGGNYGYTF. The CDR3 DNA reads TGTGCCAGCAGCTTAGGAGTAGGGGGAAACTATGGCTACACCTTC.

This chain connects TRBV20-1 to TRBJ2-5; 9 bases map to TRBD2. This CDR3 region has 15 residues. The V gene end was trimmed by 3 bases and the J gene end by 2 bases; junction bases not matched to a gene: 7. Germline CDR1 is DFQATT and CDR2 is SNEGSKA (reference sequence). CDR3 protein: CSASPLAGEQETQYF. DNA for the CDR3: TGCAGTGCTAGTCCACTAGCGGGTGAACAAGAGACCCAGTACTTC.

The V and J genes are TRBV15 and TRBJ2-5; D uncertain. There are 12 residues in the CDR3. Germline lookup yields CDR1 LNHNV and CDR2 YYDKDF (reference sequence). V was trimmed by 8 bases and J by 5 bases, leaving 12 bases between them. Here the CDR3 DNA reads TGTGCCACCGGGTACGCGGCGGAGACCCAGTACTTC. It specifies CATGYAAETQYF.

This rearrangement joins TRBV5-1 to TRBJ2-4, with D perhaps matching TRBD1 (5 bases). The CDR3 extends over 13 amino acids. The germline V and J ends were trimmed by 4 bases and 12 bases, with 17 bases remaining between them. The V gene's germline CDR1 is SGHRS and CDR2 YFSETQ. The CDR3 is CASSAGGAGSQYF. DNA of the CDR3: TGCGCCAGCAGCGCCGGTGGGGCCGGCTCTCAGTACTTC.

Only one count was recorded for this clone. The chain recombines TRBV9 with TRBJ2-1; 7 bases agree with TRBD1. J lost 0 bases, V lost 0 bases, and 3 bases had no gene match. The CDR3 spans 16 residues. Germline values: CDR1 SGDLS, CDR2 YYNGEE. The CDR3 here is CASSVAPGGSYNEQFF. CDR3 sequence (DNA): TGTGCCAGCAGCGTAGCCCCAGGGGGCTCCTACAATGAGCAGTTCTTC. The full variable domain, in which reference TRBV9 and TRBJ2-1 provide the parts outside the CDR3, is DSGVTQTPKHLITATGQRVTLRCSPRSGDLSVYWYQQSLDQGLQFLIQYYNGEERAKGNILERFSAQQFPDLHSELNLSSLELGDSALYFCASSVAPGGSYNEQFFGPGTRLTVL.

V is TRBV9 and J is TRBJ1-1, with unresolved D. V shed 1 base and J shed 5 bases, with 12 bases lying between them. CDR1 is SGDLS and CDR2 is YYNGEE in the germline V gene. The CDR3 loop spans 14 amino acids. The CDR3 nucleotides read TGTGCCAGCAGCGTAAGTAGCAGAGGGACTGAAGCTTTCTTT. This codes for CASSVSSRGTEAFF.